This T cell receptor (beta chain) was profiled in a study of blood T cell repertoires in COVID-19. Overall study: The samples span acute and convalescent COVID-19 from the United States, Italy and Spain. Sources were T cells, B-cell-depleted T cells, or PBMCs; the material itself was cDNA or gDNA.

CDR3 length equals 17 residues. Trimming cost V 7 bases and J 5 bases; bases outside gene matches: 16. In germline, CDR1 is MRHNA, CDR2 SNTAGT. In the original workflow: Estimation of nucleated cell counts was performed using reference gene primer amplification. Clones were read by immunoSEQ multiplex PCR, and TCRdb kept only the in-frame ones, dropping some. V, J and clone size are taken as reported in that table, and D and trimming were inferred from the DNA itself. The sample has 180,000 or so clones, about 88% seen once. The TCR was taken from an elderly woman in a cohort sampled during active or convalescent COVID-19. The V gene is TRBV6-4, the J gene TRBJ2-2; 7 bases align to TRBD2. Sequenced material: peripheral blood. CDR3 amino acids: CASTIRWAGAETGELFF. The CDR3 nucleotides are TGTGCCAGCACAATCAGGTGGGCGGGAGCGGAGACCGGGGAGCTGTTTTTT.